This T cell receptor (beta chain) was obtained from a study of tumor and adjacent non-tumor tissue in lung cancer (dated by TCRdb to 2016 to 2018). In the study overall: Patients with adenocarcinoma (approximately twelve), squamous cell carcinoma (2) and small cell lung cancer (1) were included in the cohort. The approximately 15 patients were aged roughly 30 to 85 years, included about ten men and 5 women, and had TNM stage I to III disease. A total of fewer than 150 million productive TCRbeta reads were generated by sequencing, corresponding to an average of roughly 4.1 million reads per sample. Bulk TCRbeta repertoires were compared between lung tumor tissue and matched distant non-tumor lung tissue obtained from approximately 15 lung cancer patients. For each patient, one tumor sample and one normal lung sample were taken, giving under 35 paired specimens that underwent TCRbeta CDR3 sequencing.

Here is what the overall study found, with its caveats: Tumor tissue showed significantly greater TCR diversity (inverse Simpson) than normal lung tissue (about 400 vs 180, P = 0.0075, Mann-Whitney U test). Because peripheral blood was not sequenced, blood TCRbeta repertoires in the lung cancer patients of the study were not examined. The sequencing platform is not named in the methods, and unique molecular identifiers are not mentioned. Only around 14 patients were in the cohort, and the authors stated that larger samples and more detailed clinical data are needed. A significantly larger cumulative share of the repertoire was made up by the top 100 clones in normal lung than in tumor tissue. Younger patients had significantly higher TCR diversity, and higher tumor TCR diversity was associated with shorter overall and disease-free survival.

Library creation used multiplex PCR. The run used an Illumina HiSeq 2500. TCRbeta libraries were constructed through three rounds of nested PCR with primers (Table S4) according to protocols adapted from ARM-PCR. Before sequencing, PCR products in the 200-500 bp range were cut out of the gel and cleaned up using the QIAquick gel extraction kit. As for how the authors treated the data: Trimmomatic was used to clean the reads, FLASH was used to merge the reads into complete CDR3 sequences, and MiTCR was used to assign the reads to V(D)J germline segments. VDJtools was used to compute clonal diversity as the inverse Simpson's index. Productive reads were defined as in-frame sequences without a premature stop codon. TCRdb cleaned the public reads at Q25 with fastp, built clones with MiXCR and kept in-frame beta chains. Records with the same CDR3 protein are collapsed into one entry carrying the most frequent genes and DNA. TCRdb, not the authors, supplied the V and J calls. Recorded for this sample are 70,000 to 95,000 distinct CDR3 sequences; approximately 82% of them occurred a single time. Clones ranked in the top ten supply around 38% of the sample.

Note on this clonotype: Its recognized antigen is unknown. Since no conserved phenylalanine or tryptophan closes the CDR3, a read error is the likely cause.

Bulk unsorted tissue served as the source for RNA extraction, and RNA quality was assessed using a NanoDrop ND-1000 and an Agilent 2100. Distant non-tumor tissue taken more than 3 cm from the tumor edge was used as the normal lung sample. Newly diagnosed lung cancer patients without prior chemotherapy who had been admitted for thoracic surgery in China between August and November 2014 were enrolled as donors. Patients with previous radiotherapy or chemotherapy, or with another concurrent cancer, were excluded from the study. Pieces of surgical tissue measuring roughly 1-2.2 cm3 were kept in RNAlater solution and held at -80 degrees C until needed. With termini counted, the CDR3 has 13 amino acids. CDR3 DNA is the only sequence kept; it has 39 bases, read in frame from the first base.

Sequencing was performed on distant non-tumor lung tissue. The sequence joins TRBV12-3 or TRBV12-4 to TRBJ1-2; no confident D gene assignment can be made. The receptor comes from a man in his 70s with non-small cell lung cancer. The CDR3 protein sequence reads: CASSLGVVYSYTY. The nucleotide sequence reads TGTGCCAGCAGTTTAGGGGTTGTCTATAGCTACACCTAC.